The rows below give T cell receptor beta chains drawn from one sample of a study of blood T cell repertoires in COVID-19. The protocol was immunoSEQ multiplex PCR, while the TCRdb copy is restricted to in-frame clones and leaves out a portion. The sample lists 330,000 or so clones; over 80% were seen once. The sequencing input was PBMCs or T cells enriched from blood (not recorded which). These receptors were collected from a man aged 25-45 years who had recovered from COVID-19. The CDR3 runs from the conserved cysteine through the conserved F or W. Fields, in order: V gene, J gene, clone size, D gene, CDR3 protein, CDR3 DNA. A D gene is named only where the DNA matches it firmly. Part of the rows lack a size; the others show once, few, many or a class for expanded clones.

TRBV9,TRBJ1-6,-,TRBD1,CASSASGTANYNSPLHF,TGTGCCAGCAGCGCCTCCGGGACAGCTAACTATAATTCACCCCTCCACTTT
TRBV7-9,TRBJ2-2,-,TRBD1,CASTRDRGTGELFF,TGTGCCAGCACCCGGGACAGGGGAACCGGGGAGCTGTTTTTT
TRBV24-1,TRBJ2-5,-,TRBD1,CATSESFGQGEETQYF,TGTGCCACCAGTGAGAGCTTCGGACAGGGGGAAGAGACCCAGTACTTC
TRBV19,TRBJ1-2,once,TRBD1,CASSQRGPWGYTF,TGTGCCAGTAGTCAAAGGGGGCCTTGGGGCTACACCTTC
TRBV5-1,TRBJ1-4,-,TRBD1,CASSGTGGEKLFF,TGCGCCAGCAGCGGGACAGGAGGGGAAAAACTGTTTTTT
TRBV5-1,TRBJ1-1,once,TRBD1,CASSRDRGKVMNTEAFF,TGCGCCAGCAGCCGGGACAGGGGGAAGGTTATGAACACTGAAGCTTTCTTT
TRBV27,TRBJ2-5,-,-,CASSSSSAVTQYF,TGTGCCAGCAGTTCCTCTAGCGCCGTGACCCAGTACTTC
TRBV2,TRBJ1-2,-,-,CASSEIAANYGYTF,TGTGCCAGCAGTGAAATTGCAGCTAACTATGGCTACACCTTC
TRBV28,TRBJ2-7,once,-,CASSLRGYEQYF,TGTGCCAGCAGTTTAAGGGGCTACGAGCAGTACTTC
TRBV5-6,TRBJ1-6,-,-,CASSLGERNSPLHF,TGTGCCAGCAGCTTGGGAGAGCGGAATTCACCCCTCCACTTT
TRBV3-1/TRBV3-2,TRBJ1-5,-,TRBD1,CASSPDRGGQPQHF,TGTGCCAGCAGCCCAGACAGGGGTGGACAGCCCCAGCATTTT
TRBV5-1,TRBJ2-5,once,-,CASSLAGLGETQYF,TGCGCCAGCAGCTTGGCCGGACTCGGGGAGACCCAGTACTTC
TRBV10-3,TRBJ1-2,-,-,CAISSRGGSDYGYTF,TGTGCCATCAGTTCCCGGGGAGGGTCGGACTATGGCTACACCTTC
TRBV27,TRBJ1-5,-,-,CASSPWGGLGQPQHF,TGTGCCAGCAGTCCTTGGGGAGGGTTGGGCCAGCCCCAGCATTTT
TRBV7-2,TRBJ1-1,once,-,CASSLAWGRSTEAFF,TGTGCCAGCAGCTTAGCCTGGGGGCGGTCCACTGAAGCTTTCTTT
TRBV5-1,TRBJ2-1,-,-,CASSSTTGQISYNEQFF,TGCGCCAGCAGCTCGACGACAGGCCAGATCTCCTACAATGAGCAGTTCTTC
TRBV7-9,TRBJ2-5,-,TRBD1,CASIQGGRETQYF,TGTGCCAGCATTCAAGGGGGCAGGGAGACCCAGTACTTC
TRBV6-5,TRBJ1-1,-,TRBD1,CASSYERGRANTEAFF,TGTGCCAGCAGTTACGAAAGGGGGCGGGCGAACACTGAAGCTTTCTTT
TRBV4-1,TRBJ2-7,-,TRBD1,CASSRDSFKASEQYF,TGCGCCAGCAGCCGGGACAGCTTTAAGGCCTCCGAGCAGTACTTC
TRBV18,TRBJ1-6,-,-,CASSPGNPRRSPLHF,TGTGCCAGCTCACCGGGCAACCCACGGCGTTCACCCCTCCACTTT
TRBV30,TRBJ2-7,once,TRBD2,CAWSVLANEQYF,TGTGCCTGGAGTGTACTAGCGAACGAGCAGTACTTC
TRBV7-3,TRBJ2-5,-,TRBD1,CASSAMGQGIGETQYF,TGTGCCAGCAGCGCGATGGGACAGGGAATCGGTGAGACCCAGTACTTC
TRBV10-3,TRBJ2-1,-,TRBD2,CAISEERGGHEQFF,TGTGCCATCAGTGAGGAGCGGGGGGGCCATGAGCAGTTCTTC